The entry below describes one T cell receptor beta chain. The record originates from a study of shared T cell receptors in the human thymus. Produced via immunoSEQ multiplex PCR; TCRdb's table is partial and in-frame only. The data contain 500,000 to 550,000 clones, around 82% of them singletons. V dropped 1 base and J dropped 3 bases, with 17 bases sitting between them. Germline values: CDR1 SGDLS, CDR2 YYNGEE. CDR3 length: 17 amino acids. The same data also contributed to another study, on human thymus T cells. That work contributes: It was healthy Finnish infants having corrective surgery for congenital heart defects who were the donors. Corrective cardiac operations yielded the resected thymus tissue. Gene usage (both V and J) appeared biased in thymic and blood repertoires. Highly overlapping thymic repertoires among unrelated individuals were reported in related research.

Sequencing was carried out using thymocytes. The rearrangement links TRBV9 to TRBJ2-1; TRBD2 might be the D (7 bases). This TCR was recovered from a boy under two years old with a congenital heart defect. The CDR3 here is CASSVTGGRGIYNEQFF. The CDR3 DNA is TGTGCCAGCAGCGTAACGGGGGGCAGGGGCATCTACAATGAGCAGTTCTTC.